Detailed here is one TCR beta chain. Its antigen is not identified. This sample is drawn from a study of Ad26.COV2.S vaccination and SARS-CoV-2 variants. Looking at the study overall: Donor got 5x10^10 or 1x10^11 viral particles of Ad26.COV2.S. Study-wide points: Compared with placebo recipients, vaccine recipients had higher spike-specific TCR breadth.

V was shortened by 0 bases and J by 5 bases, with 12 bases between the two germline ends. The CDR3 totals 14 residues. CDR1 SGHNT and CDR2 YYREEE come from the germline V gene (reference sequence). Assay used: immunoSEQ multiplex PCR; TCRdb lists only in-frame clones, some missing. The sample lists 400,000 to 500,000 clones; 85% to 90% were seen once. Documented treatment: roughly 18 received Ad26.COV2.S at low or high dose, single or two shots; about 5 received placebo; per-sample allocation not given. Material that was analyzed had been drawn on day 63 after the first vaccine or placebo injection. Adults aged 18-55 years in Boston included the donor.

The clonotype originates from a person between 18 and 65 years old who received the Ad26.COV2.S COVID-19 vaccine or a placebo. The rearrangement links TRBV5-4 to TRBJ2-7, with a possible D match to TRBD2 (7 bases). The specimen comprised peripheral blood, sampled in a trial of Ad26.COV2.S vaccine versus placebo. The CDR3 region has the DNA TGTGCCAGCAGCTTGGTGGCGGGGGCCAACGAGCAGTACTTC. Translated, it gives CASSLVAGANEQYF.